This TCR beta chain is from a study of T cells in Graves' hyperthyroidism and ophthalmopathy. Amplification of TCR beta CDR3 regions was performed using RNA transcripts as template. During a first-round RT-PCR of the TCR CDR3, the HTBI primer set was used. TCRdb analysed the multiplex PCR reads with MiXCR anew, one entry per CDR3 protein. The table includes about 500,000 distinct CDR3 sequences, around 15% detected once. Many counts were recorded for this clonotype. J was trimmed by 5 bases and V by 3 bases; bases with no gene match: 9. This CDR3 comprises 16 residues. The V gene's germline CDR1 is MDHEN and CDR2 SYDVKM.

Sequencing was carried out using blood. This clonotype was sampled from a woman aged 25 to 39 with Graves' ophthalmopathy. V is TRBV28 and J is TRBJ1-2; TRBD1 matches at 10 bases. The CDR3 sequence is CASSFFGRTGGYGYTF. CDR3 DNA sequence: TGTGCCAGCAGTTTTTTCGGACGGACAGGGGGATATGGCTACACCTTC.